The entry below describes one T cell receptor beta chain. The table came from immunoSEQ multiplex PCR; TCRdb's copy has only in-frame clones and leaves some out. Of roughly 62,000 clones listed, roughly 95% are singletons. The data are from a study of technical replicates of blood from several donors. V shed 5 bases and J 5 bases; nucleotides not matched to a gene: 8. This CDR3 comprises 15 residues. Germline V CDR1 and CDR2: MNHEY, SMNVEV (reference sequence). The receptor was derived from a human donor in good health. Some clones in this sample may be carry-over from other donors' samples. The sample was PBMCs. This sequence joins TRBV27 and TRBJ1-1; 10 bases agree with TRBD1. DNA of the CDR3: TGTGCCAGCAGTCCTTGGGACAGGGGTAAAACTGAAGCTTTCTTT. Translation: CASSPWDRGKTEAFF.